This T cell receptor (beta chain) was identified in a study of T-cell memory formation after mild COVID-19. About the study: The TCR clusters were mostly specific to one donor.

Overall study findings and caveats: Several responding clones turned up in pre-infection memory, indicating that cross-reactive memory may have taken part. Contracting CD4+ clones lay largely in CM and EM, with CD8+ ones residing in EMRA.

The germline CDR1 and CDR2 sequences are LNHNV and YYDKDF (reference sequence). V lost 0 bases and J lost 5; bases outside the gene matches: 10. The CDR3 totals 17 residues. Constant-segment primers and 5'RACE yielded cDNA libraries for TCR alpha and TCR beta, each carrying sample barcodes and UMIs. TCRdb itself ran the 5' RACE reads through MiXCR, one entry per CDR3 protein. The table lists 450,000 to 650,000 distinct CDR3 sequences, about a sixth of them singletons. About this clonotype: Its antigen is as yet unknown.

Sequencing was carried out using PBMCs or a T cell subset sorted from them (not recorded which). V and J are TRBV15 and TRBJ1-3; TRBD1 agrees at 7 bases. The clonotype comes from an adult woman who had mild COVID-19 (a few samples of this study predate the infection). Cell type and time point are not known. The DNA of the CDR3 is TGTGCCACCAGCAGAGATTGGGCAACAGGGGCCCGAAACACCATATATTTT. Its translation: CATSRDWATGARNTIYF.